This T cell receptor beta chain was profiled in a study of shared clonotypes between healthy human individuals. Both subsets, CD45RA+ naive and CD45RA-negative memory, were split from the CD4+ cells. About this clone: The target antigen is unknown. Other DNA sequences in this specimen translate into the identical CDR3.

TCRdb's copy holds only in-frame clones and misses some; the assay was immunoSEQ multiplex PCR. The data contain 850,000 to 1,200,000 clones, about 74% of them singletons. Study-wide results and limits: Around 5% was the fraction of naive CD4 clonotypes found shared across several donors. Compared with clonotypes that all four donors shared, non-shared clonotypes had lower generation probabilities.

Germline assignment: CDR1 SNHLY and CDR2 FYNNEI. V lost 6 bases and J 0 bases, leaving 9 bases between the germline ends. This CDR3 contains 13 residues. This chain joins TRBV2 and TRBJ2-7; possibly TRBD1 for D (6 bases). The TCR sequence derives from a man between 18 and 29 years old in good health. Sequences were obtained from memory CD4+ T cells sorted from blood. Subset meaning: CD45RA-negative fraction. In DNA form, the CDR3 reads TGTGCCAGCAGCCGGACAGTCTCCTACGAGCAGTACTTC. Protein sequence: CASSRTVSYEQYF.